This T cell receptor (beta chain) was retrieved from a study of T cells expressing NK-cell markers. For each CDR3 protein, TCRdb gives one entry from its re-call of the 5' RACE reads, without DNA. Its table lists 550,000 or so distinct CDR3 sequences. The sample consisted of blood T cells: a sorted CD56 or NKG2C T cell subset, CD4+ or CD8+ T cells, or bulk PBMC T cells (not recorded which). The source is a young man in good health.

CDR3 sequence reads: CASSPPGDRETRETQYF. The chain combines TRBV6-5 with TRBJ2-5; TCRdb gives TRBD1 as the D gene, but with no DNA this cannot be confirmed. Germline assignment: CDR1 MNHEY and CDR2 SVGAGI. CDR3 length: 17 residues.